This record concerns one TCR beta chain sequence. The antigen remains undetermined. A second PCR, run for about 6 to 11 cycles, used a sample-barcoded 5' primer plus a J-beta primer mix. Carrying 12 random nucleotides, a template-switch adaptor labeled each individual cDNA molecule. Using its own MiXCR run on the 5' RACE reads, TCRdb lists one record per CDR3 protein. The table lists roughly 800,000 distinct CDR3 sequences, roughly 50% of them singletons, with about 42% in the top ten. The data were obtained in a study of blood T cells in healthy people across ages. V dropped 3 bases and J dropped 0 bases, with 12 bases sitting between them. This CDR3 is built from 16 residues. General study findings and limits: Not knowing donor CMV status may have confounded expanded clonotype changes. The unsorted PBMCs prevented any conclusive comparison of naive versus antigen-experienced cells. Higher diversity and more naive CD4+ cells were features of long-lived donors, compared to aged donors.

This clonotype was obtained from a man older than 75 in good health. V gene TRBV12-3 or TRBV12-4 combines with J gene TRBJ2-1; D is perhaps TRBD1 or TRBD2 (5 bases each). Specimen: blood. The CDR3 is CASSLGWGSSYNEQFF. As DNA, the CDR3 is TGTGCCAGCAGTTTGGGTTGGGGGAGCTCCTACAATGAGCAGTTCTTC.